Shown below are 12 T cell receptor beta chains from a single sample sequenced in a study of T cells after yellow fever vaccination. Using its own MiXCR run on the 5' RACE reads, TCRdb lists one record per CDR3 protein. This table holds approximately 260,000 distinct CDR3 sequences, around 13% found once. Source: CD4+ T cells sorted from PBMCs, taken 45 days after the yellow fever booster vaccination. These receptors came from a young man who received the YFV17D yellow fever vaccine.

This rearrangement joins TRBV24-1 to TRBJ1-2; D gene unclear. With 4 bases removed from V and 2 bases from J, the gap between germline ends came to 13 bases. The CDR3 contains 15 residues. Germline V gives CDR1 KGHDR, CDR2 SFDVKD. Here the CDR3 reads CATSDPGPDNYGYTF. In DNA, the CDR3 is TGTGCCACCAGTGACCCTGGGCCAGACAACTATGGCTACACCTTC.

In this sample, this clonotype turned up a few times. The chain is built from TRBV7-2 and TRBJ2-1, with unresolved D. CDR1 is SGHTA, CDR2 FQGNSA, per germline. The CDR3 has 12 residues. V was cut by 8 bases and J by 10 bases, with 15 bases left in between. CDR3 bases: TGTGCCAGCTCATGGGGTGTGGGGGAGCAGTTCTTC. Translated: CASSWGVGEQFF.

The chain has TRBV30 and TRBJ2-1, with TRBD2 identical over 7 bases. V lost 0 bases to trimming and J lost 9 bases; unmatched junction nucleotides: 11. The germline V gene encodes CDR1 GTSNPN and CDR2 SVGIG (reference sequence). There are 15 residues in the CDR3. The CDR3 region has the DNA TGTGCCTGGAGTGTACTAACGGGAGGACCTAGTGAGCAGTTCTTC. It encodes CAWSVLTGGPSEQFF.

The chain joins TRBV27 to TRBJ2-3; 9 bases are shared with TRBD1. Germline trimming cut 11 bases from V and 3 bases from J; bases unmatched to any gene: 21. The CDR3 extends over 18 amino acids. Germline V gene lookup returns CDR1 MNHEY and CDR2 SMNVEV (reference sequence). The CDR3 reads CAFSLSRNRGLRTDTQYF. As DNA, the CDR3 is TGTGCCTTCAGTTTATCGCGAAACAGGGGGCTGCGGACAGATACGCAGTATTTT.

The CDR3: CASSQDTVTSTDTQYF. CDR3 coding DNA: TGTGCCAGCAGCCAAGATACCGTAACTAGCACAGATACGCAGTATTTT. V is TRBV3-1 and J is TRBJ2-3, with D unresolved. CDR1 and CDR2 (germline): LGHDT, YNNKEL (reference sequence). The CDR3 is 16 residues long. V dropped 0 bases and J dropped 0 bases, with 10 bases sitting between them.

This clonotype appeared a few times. This rearrangement joins TRBV27 to TRBJ1-5; D perhaps matches TRBD1 (5 bases). Germline V gene data show CDR1 as MNHEY and CDR2 as SMNVEV (reference sequence). Trimming removed 3 bases at V and 3 bases at J, with 12 bases between. This CDR3 spans 15 amino acids. The CDR3 loop is CASSLEGRINQPQHF. The CDR3 bases are TGTGCCAGCAGTTTGGAGGGACGGATCAATCAGCCCCAGCATTTT.

This clonotype was detected a few times. The chain joins TRBV20-1 to TRBJ2-3; D is unresolved. The V and J ends lost 7 bases and 2 bases respectively, with 10 bases between them. Germline CDR1 reads DFQATT; CDR2 reads SNEGSKA (reference sequence). This CDR3 has 12 residues. The CDR3 here is CSEDVPTDTQYF. The CDR3 DNA sequence: TGCAGTGAAGACGTCCCCACAGATACGCAGTATTTT.

The chain links TRBV6-1 to TRBJ2-1; D gene unclear. This CDR3 comprises 12 residues. The germline V and J ends were trimmed by 8 bases and 12 bases, with 17 bases remaining between them. The germline CDR1 and CDR2 sequences are MNHNS and SASEGT. In nucleotides, the CDR3 is TGTGCCAGCTCCTCCGGCCTTTTCAGGCAGTTCTTC. Translating gives CASSSGLFRQFF.

The rearrangement uses TRBV29-1 and TRBJ2-7; TRBD2 matches at 13 bases. The germline CDR1 and CDR2 sequences are SQVTM and ANQGSEA. The CDR3 is made up of 14 amino acids. The V and J ends lost 4 bases and 3 bases, in that order; junction bases with no gene match: 3. CDR3 residues: CSVGTSGRGYEQYF. CDR3 DNA sequence: TGCAGCGTTGGGACTAGCGGGAGAGGCTACGAGCAGTACTTC.

The J gene is TRBJ1-1, the V gene TRBV12-3 or TRBV12-4; tentative D call: TRBD1 (5 bases). The CDR3 is 13 residues long. The germline V and J ends were trimmed by 4 bases and 7 bases, with 13 bases remaining between them. The CDR3 sequence: CASSSGKGIEAFF. For the CDR3, the DNA is TGTGCCAGCAGTTCAGGGAAGGGGATTGAAGCTTTCTTT.

This chain uses TRBV20-1 with TRBJ2-7; D remains ambiguous. The V and J ends lost 3 bases and 6 bases respectively, with 9 bases between them. The CDR3 spans 11 residues. Per germline, CDR1 DFQATT and CDR2 SNEGSKA (reference sequence). CDR3 in DNA: TGCAGTGCTAGTGGGCTAGTCGAGCAGTACTTC. The encoded protein is CSASGLVEQYF.

The chain recombines TRBV7-2 with TRBJ2-3; D possibly corresponds to TRBD2 (6 bases). The V gene's germline CDR1 is SGHTA and CDR2 FQGNSA. The CDR3 extends over 14 amino acids. V lost 6 bases, J lost 0 bases, and 10 bases lay in between. The CDR3 spells CASRTGTSTDTQYF. CDR3 coding DNA: TGTGCCAGCAGAACCGGGACTAGCACAGATACGCAGTATTTT. Full variable domain (remainder filled in from reference TRBV7-2 and TRBJ2-3): GAGVSQSPSNKVTEKGKDVELRCDPISGHTALYWYRQSLGQGLEFLIYFQGNSAPDKSGLPSDRFSAERTGGSVSTLTIQRTQQEDSAVYLCASRTGTSTDTQYFGPGTRLTVL.